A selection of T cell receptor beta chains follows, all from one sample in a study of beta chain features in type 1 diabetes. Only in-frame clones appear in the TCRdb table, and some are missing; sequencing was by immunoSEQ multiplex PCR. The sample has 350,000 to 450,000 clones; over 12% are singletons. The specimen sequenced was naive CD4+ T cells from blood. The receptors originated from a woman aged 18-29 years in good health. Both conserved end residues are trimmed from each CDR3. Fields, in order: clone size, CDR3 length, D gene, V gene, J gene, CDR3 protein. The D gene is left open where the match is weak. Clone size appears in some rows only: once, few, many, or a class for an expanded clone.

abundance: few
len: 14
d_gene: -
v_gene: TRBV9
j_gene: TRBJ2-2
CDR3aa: ASSVDPGLGTGELF

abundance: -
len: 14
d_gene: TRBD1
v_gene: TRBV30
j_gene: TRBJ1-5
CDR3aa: AWSLPGQGTHQPQH

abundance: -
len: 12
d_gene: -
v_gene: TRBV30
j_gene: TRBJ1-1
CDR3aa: AWSTGIFVTEAF

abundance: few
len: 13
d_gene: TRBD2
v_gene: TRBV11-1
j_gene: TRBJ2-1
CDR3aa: ASSRGGESASEQF

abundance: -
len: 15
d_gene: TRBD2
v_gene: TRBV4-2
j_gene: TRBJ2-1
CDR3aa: ASSREPGLAGGNEQF

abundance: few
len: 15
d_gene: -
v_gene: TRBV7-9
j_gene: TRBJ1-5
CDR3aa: ASSFGGAGYSNQPQH

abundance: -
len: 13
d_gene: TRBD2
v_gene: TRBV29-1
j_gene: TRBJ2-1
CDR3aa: STYEAGDSYNEQF

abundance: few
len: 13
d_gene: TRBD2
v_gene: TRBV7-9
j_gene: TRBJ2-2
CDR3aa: ASSPGLAGTGELF

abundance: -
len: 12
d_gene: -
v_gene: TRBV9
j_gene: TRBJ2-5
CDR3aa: ASSVAGYPETQY

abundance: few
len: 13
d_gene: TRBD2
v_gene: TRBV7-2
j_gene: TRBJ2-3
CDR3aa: ASSFTSGREGTQY

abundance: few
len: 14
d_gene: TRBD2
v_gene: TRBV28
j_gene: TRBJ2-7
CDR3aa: ASGGRSASNPYEQY

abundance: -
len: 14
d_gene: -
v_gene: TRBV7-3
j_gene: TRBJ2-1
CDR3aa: ASSSKTGSSYNEQF

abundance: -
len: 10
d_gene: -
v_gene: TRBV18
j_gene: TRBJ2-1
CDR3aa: ASSSLVDEQF

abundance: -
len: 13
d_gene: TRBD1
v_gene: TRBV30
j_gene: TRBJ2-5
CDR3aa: AWSTSGTGGWTQY

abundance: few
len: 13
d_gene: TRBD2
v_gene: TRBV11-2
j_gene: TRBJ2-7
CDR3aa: ASSFRTSGRTQQY

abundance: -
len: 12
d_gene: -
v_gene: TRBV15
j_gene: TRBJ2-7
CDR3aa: ATSREHASYEQY

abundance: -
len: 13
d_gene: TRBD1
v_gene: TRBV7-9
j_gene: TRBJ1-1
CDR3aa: ASSSAGRGDTEAF

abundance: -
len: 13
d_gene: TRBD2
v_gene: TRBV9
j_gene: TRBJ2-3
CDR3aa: ASSTRLADTDTQY

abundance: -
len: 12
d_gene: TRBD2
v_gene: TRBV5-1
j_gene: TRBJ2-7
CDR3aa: ASRSGTSNNEQY

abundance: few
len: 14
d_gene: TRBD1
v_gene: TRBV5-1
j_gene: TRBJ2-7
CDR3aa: ASSPRTGPRTYEQY

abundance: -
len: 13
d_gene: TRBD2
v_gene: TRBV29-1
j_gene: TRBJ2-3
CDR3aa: SVEPTSESPDTQY

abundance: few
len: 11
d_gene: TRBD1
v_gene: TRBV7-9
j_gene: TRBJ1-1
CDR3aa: ANKQGAKTEAF

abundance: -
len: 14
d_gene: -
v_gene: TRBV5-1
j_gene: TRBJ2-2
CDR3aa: ASSSPGLTNTGELF

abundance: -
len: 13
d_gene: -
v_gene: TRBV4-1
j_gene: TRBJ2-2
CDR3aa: ASSQFDSTAGELF

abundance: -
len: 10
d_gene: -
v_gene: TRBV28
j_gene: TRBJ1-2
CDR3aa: ASGNRNYGYT

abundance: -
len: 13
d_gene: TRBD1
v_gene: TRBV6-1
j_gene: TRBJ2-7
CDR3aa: ASREGQGKVYEQY

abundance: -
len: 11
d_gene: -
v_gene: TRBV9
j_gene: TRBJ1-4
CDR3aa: ASSAADREKLF

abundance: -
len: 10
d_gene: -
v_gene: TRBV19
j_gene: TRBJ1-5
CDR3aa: ASSIEGGPQH

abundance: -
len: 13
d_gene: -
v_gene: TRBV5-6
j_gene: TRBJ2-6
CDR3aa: ASSRGGTGANVLT

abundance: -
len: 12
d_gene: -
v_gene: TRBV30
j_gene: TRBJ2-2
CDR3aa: AWSKSRGPGELF

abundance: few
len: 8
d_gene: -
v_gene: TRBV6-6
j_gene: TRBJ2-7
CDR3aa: ATRLGEQY

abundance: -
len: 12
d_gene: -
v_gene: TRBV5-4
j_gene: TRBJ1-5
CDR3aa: ASSLAHSNQPQH

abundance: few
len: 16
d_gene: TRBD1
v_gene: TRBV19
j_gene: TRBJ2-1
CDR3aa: ASSSNPGQGATYNEQF

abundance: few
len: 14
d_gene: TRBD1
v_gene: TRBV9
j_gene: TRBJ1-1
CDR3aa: ASSVGGTGLSAEAF

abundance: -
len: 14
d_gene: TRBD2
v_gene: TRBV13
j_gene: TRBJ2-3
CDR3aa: ASSFGSSGSTDTQY

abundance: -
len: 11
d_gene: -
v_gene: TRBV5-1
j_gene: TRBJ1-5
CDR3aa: ASSPGMGQPQH

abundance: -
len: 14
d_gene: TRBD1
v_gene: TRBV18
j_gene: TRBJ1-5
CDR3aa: ASSSGTVNSNQPQH

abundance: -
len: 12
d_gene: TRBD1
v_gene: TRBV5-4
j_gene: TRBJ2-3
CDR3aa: ASSETGPPDTQY

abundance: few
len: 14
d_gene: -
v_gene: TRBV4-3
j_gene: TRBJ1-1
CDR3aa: ASSQGRGRADTEAF

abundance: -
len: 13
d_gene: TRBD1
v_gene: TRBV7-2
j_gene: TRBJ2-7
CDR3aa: ASSIDRGSPYEQY

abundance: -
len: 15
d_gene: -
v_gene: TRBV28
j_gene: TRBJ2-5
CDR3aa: ASSSNGGYMLLETQY

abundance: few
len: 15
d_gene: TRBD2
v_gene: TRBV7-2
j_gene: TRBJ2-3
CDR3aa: ASSSRTSGQRTDTQY

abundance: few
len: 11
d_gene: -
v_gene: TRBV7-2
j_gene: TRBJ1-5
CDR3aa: ASSPWPGQPQH

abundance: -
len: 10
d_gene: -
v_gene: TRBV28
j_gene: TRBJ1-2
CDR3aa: ASSSQGVGYT

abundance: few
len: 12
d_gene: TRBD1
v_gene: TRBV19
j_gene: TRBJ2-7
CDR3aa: ASNPQGSSYEQY

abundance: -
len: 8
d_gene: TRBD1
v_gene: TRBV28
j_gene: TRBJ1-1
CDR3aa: ASSLGTVD

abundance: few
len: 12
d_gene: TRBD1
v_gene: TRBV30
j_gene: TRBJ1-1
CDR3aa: ASQPDRGYTEAF

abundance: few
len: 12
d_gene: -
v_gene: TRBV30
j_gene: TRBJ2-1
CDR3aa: AWSVTSPSNEQF

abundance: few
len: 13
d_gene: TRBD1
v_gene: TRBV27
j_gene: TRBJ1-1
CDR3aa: ASKEDRRLNTEAF

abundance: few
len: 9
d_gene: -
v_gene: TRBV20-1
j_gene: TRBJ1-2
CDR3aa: RATDNYGYT

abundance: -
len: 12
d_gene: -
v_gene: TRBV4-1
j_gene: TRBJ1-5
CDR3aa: ASSDGYSNQPQH

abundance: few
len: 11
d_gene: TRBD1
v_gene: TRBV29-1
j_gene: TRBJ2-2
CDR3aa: SGSTGGGGELF

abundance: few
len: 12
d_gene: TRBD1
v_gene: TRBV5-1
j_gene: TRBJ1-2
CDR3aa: ASSFRDSRYGYT

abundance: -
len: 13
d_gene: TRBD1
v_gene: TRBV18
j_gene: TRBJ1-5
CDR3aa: ASSPRQGSYQPQH